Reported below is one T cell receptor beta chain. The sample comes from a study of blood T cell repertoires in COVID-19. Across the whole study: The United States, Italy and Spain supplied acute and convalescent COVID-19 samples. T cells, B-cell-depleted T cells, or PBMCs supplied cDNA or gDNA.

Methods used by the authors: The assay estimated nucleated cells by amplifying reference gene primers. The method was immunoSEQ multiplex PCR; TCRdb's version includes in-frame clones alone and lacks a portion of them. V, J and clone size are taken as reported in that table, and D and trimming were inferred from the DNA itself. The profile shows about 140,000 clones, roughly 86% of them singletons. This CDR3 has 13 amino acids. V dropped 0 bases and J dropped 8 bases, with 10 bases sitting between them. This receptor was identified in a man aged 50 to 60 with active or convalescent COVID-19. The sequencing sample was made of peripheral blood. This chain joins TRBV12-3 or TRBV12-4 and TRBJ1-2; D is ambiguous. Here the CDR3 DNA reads TGTGCCAGCAGTTTAGCGACGGGGTTCGGCTACACCTTC. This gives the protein CASSLATGFGYTF.